The following is a T cell receptor (beta chain) sequence with its context. The data were obtained in a study of T cell responses to AZD1222 COVID-19 vaccine. Assay used: immunoSEQ multiplex PCR; TCRdb lists only in-frame clones, some missing. The sample consists of 70,000 to 90,000 clones, under 90% of them appearing once. The CDR3 length is 17 residues. Looked up from germline, CDR1 is MNHEY and CDR2 is SMNVEV (reference sequence). The J segment lost 9 bases and the V segment lost 0 bases, leaving 11 bases of the junction unmatched. This TCR derives from an adult in good health. Sample: peripheral blood, taken on day 0 of AZD1222 vaccination. The chain uses TRBV27 and TRBJ1-6; 7 positions match TRBD1. The CDR3 DNA reads as TGTGCCAGCAGTTTATCTTTCCGTGGAGGGGGCGTTTCACCCCTCCACTTT. Its translation: CASSLSFRGGGVSPLHF.